These 32 T cell receptor beta chains were sequenced from one sample in a study of shared clonotypes between healthy human individuals. TCRdb's copy holds only in-frame clones and misses some; the assay was immunoSEQ multiplex PCR. The sample holds about 320,000 clones, around 86% seen once. Specimen: memory CD8+ T cells sorted from blood. Subset: CD45RO+ cells pooled with CCR7-negative TemRA cells. The receptors come from a young man in good health.

This clone was counted a single time. The chain joins TRBV30 to TRBJ1-2; a possible D gene is TRBD1 (5 bases). Looked up from germline, CDR1 is GTSNPN and CDR2 is SVGIG (reference sequence). The V and J ends lost 0 bases and 7 bases respectively, with 12 bases between them. There are 13 residues in the CDR3. The CDR3 loop is CAWSVVGVIGYTF. The CDR3 DNA reads as TGTGCCTGGAGTGTAGTGGGGGTAATTGGCTACACCTTC.

This rearrangement joins TRBV5-4 to TRBJ2-5; possibly TRBD2 for D (5 bases). Germline CDR1 SGHNT, CDR2 YYREEE (reference sequence). Deletions cut 1 base from V and 1 base from J, with 23 bases between. This CDR3 contains 19 residues. Here the CDR3 reads CASSLLWSESGVAQETQYF. DNA of the CDR3: TGTGCCAGCAGCTTGCTCTGGTCTGAATCCGGGGTGGCCCAAGAGACCCAGTACTTC.

This chain joins TRBV11-1 and TRBJ1-1; D not certain. The CDR3 contains 11 residues. V lost 6 bases and J 5 bases, leaving 7 bases between the germline ends. Germline-derived CDR1 and CDR2 are SGHAT and FQDESV (reference sequence). CDR3 nucleotides: TGTGCCAGCAGTAGTGTGACTGAAGCTTTCTTT. Protein product: CASSSVTEAFF.

The J gene is TRBJ2-1, the V gene TRBV11-2; D is unclear. This CDR3 has 16 amino acids. V was clipped by 4 bases and J by 3 bases, with 16 bases between them. Per germline, CDR1 SGHAT and CDR2 FQNNGV. The CDR3 here is CASSYRAGMGYNEQFF. The CDR3 coding sequence is TGTGCCAGCAGCTACCGCGCCGGAATGGGCTACAATGAGCAGTTCTTC.

This chain connects TRBV2 to TRBJ2-7; 7 nucleotides align to TRBD1. V was clipped by 8 bases and J by 4 bases; unmatched bases: 11. This CDR3 comprises 14 residues. CDR1 and CDR2 (germline): SNHLY, FYNNEI. The CDR3 is CASAWRGTDYEQYF. CDR3 DNA sequence: TGTGCCAGCGCGTGGAGAGGGACAGATTACGAGCAGTACTTC.

This sequence joins TRBV5-6 and TRBJ2-7, with D tentatively TRBD1 (5 bases). With 3 bases removed from V and 2 bases from J, the gap between germline ends came to 9 bases. The CDR3 consists of 13 residues. CDR1 SGHDT and CDR2 YYEEEE come from the germline V gene. As DNA, the CDR3 is TGTGCCAGCAGCTCCGCAGGGACCTACGAGCAGTACTTC. Protein sequence: CASSSAGTYEQYF.

A single count supports this clone. This chain connects TRBV27 to TRBJ1-2, with a tentative D call TRBD1 (6 bases). The CDR3 length is 15 residues. Germline lookup yields CDR1 MNHEY and CDR2 SMNVEV (reference sequence). V was pared by 5 bases and J by 2 bases, with 15 bases between. The DNA for the CDR3 is TGTGCCAGCAGTGCCCGGACAGCGATAAACTATGGCTACACCTTC. Its translation is CASSARTAINYGYTF.

The chain is built from TRBV7-8 and TRBJ1-6, with TRBD1 matching 7 bases. Germline V gives CDR1 SGHVS, CDR2 FQNEAQ. V lost 2 bases and J lost 13; bases outside the gene matches: 5. The CDR3 spans 13 residues. The CDR3 sequence: CASSLPGGFPLHF. The CDR3 DNA reads as TGTGCCAGCAGCTTACCAGGGGGTTTCCCCCTCCACTTT.

The table lists this clone with a count of one. The rearrangement uses TRBV10-3 and TRBJ1-2; a possible D gene is TRBD1 (5 bases). The CDR3 totals 13 residues. V lost 11 bases and J 6 bases, leaving 19 bases between the germline ends. CDR1 and CDR2 from the germline V gene are ENHRY and SYGVKD. The CDR3: CAPHRWGGDGYTF. CDR3 in DNA: TGTGCCCCTCATCGGTGGGGAGGGGATGGCTACACCTTC.

This sequence joins TRBV9 and TRBJ2-7; TRBD2 matches at 11 bases. Per the germline V gene, CDR1 is SGDLS and CDR2 is YYNGEE. V was clipped by 4 bases and J by 4 bases; unmatched bases: 4. The CDR3 is 14 amino acids. The CDR3 DNA is TGTGCCAGCAGCCCAACTAGCGGGGGTTACGAGCAGTACTTC. Translating it yields CASSPTSGGYEQYF.

DNA for the CDR3: TGTGCCAGCAGCCCTTATTCTAGCGGGGGGCTCTACGAGCAGTACTTC. This gives the protein CASSPYSSGGLYEQYF. This chain uses TRBV27 with TRBJ2-7, with TRBD2 matching 11 bases. Per the germline V gene, CDR1 is MNHEY and CDR2 is SMNVEV (reference sequence). J lost 3 bases, V lost 6 bases, and 10 bases had no gene match. This CDR3 contains 16 residues.

For this clone: The junction departs from germline at one end; a sequencing error may be responsible. CDR3 nucleotides: TGTGCCAGCATCTTATTCCGGGACAGGGGAGGAAATGAGCAGTTCTTC. This sequence encodes CASILFRDRGGNEQFF. The chain recombines TRBV7-2 with TRBJ2-1, with 10 nucleotides matching TRBD1. The V gene's germline CDR1 is SGHTA and CDR2 FQGNSA. The CDR3 contains 16 residues.

This sequence joins TRBV7-6 and TRBJ1-1, with TRBD1 as a possible D gene (6 bases). Germline V gene sequence: CDR1 SGHVS, CDR2 FNYEAQ. V dropped 0 bases and J dropped 5 bases, with 13 bases sitting between them. This CDR3 comprises 15 residues. The CDR3 region is CASSLAIQGRTEAFF. CDR3 sequence (DNA): TGTGCCAGCAGCTTAGCCATACAGGGTAGAACTGAAGCTTTCTTT.

This clone occurred many times. The chain carries TRBV28 and TRBJ2-7; D unresolved. Trimming took off 5 bases at V and 2 bases at J, with 4 bases between the two ends. The CDR3 contains 11 residues. Germline V gene lookup returns CDR1 MDHEN and CDR2 SYDVKM. The CDR3 loop is CASSTAYEQYF. In DNA, the CDR3 is TGTGCCAGCAGTACCGCCTACGAGCAGTACTTC.

Remarks on this clone: Because the CDR3's place on the DNA is in doubt, the DNA is left out and the CDR3 is given as listed by TCRdb. The chain is built from TRBV30 and TRBJ1-4. Counting both end residues, the CDR3 totals 14 amino acids. The germline V gene encodes CDR1 GTSNPN and CDR2 SVGIG (reference sequence). CDR3: CALSVAALNEKLFF.

At least ten counts were recorded for this clone. The chain has TRBV7-6 and TRBJ2-7, with D possibly being TRBD2 (7 bases). Germline V gene data show CDR1 as SGHVS and CDR2 as FNYEAQ. Trimming pared 6 bases from V and 6 bases from J, leaving 18 bases between. The CDR3 consists of 14 residues. The CDR3 is CASSLKGGRSEQYF. The CDR3, as DNA: TGTGCCAGCAGTCTGAAGGGGGGGAGGTCCGAGCAGTACTTC.

V usage is TRBV19 and J usage is TRBJ2-7; D not certain. Trimming took 3 bases from V and 2 from J, leaving 14 bases between them. The CDR3 contains 15 residues. The germline gives CDR1 LNHDA, CDR2 SQIVND (reference sequence). This CDR3 reads CASSISPSVTYEQYF. DNA of the CDR3: TGTGCCAGTAGTATTTCGCCCAGCGTCACCTACGAGCAGTACTTC.

This chain joins TRBV6-5 and TRBJ1-5; 8 positions match TRBD1. The CDR3 loop spans 15 amino acids. V trimming: 6 bases; J trimming: 9 bases; junction bases outside the gene matches: 13. Germline V CDR1 and CDR2: MNHEY, SVGAGI. Here the CDR3 DNA reads TGTGCCAGCAGCCCCCTTTCAGGGGGCGTAGCGCCCCAGCATTTT. Amino acid sequence: CASSPLSGGVAPQHF.

The J gene is TRBJ2-7, the V gene TRBV5-1; TRBD2 might be the D (6 bases). CDR1 and CDR2 from the germline V gene are SGHRS and YFSETQ. This CDR3 has 13 residues. The ends were cut back, 3 bases at V and 5 bases at J, with 12 bases in the middle. CDR3 loop: CASSWRGRDEQYF. CDR3 DNA sequence: TGCGCCAGCAGCTGGAGGGGAAGGGACGAGCAGTACTTC.

The CDR3 here is CASSDRLAGVQETQYF. The CDR3 DNA sequence: TGTGCCAGCAGTGATCGGCTAGCGGGGGTACAAGAGACCCAGTACTTC. The rearrangement uses TRBV25-1 and TRBJ2-5, with 10 nucleotides matching TRBD2. Germline V lookup: CDR1 MGHDK, CDR2 SYGVNS. J was trimmed by 2 bases and V by 3 bases; bases with no gene match: 6. The CDR3 spans 16 residues.

This clone has a count of ten or more. The sample carries other DNA sequences with the same CDR3. This chain joins TRBV10-1 and TRBJ2-7; D may be TRBD2 (5 bases). Germline assignment: CDR1 WNHNN and CDR2 SYGVQD (reference sequence). CDR3 length: 11 amino acids. Trimming removed 3 bases at V and 5 bases at J, with 5 bases between. Here the CDR3 DNA reads TGCGCCAGCAGTGACGGGGACGAGCAGTACTTC. Its protein is CASSDGDEQYF.

This clone was found a few times. The J gene is TRBJ2-1, the V gene TRBV29-1; 7 bases map to TRBD2. With 3 bases clipped from V and 0 bases from J, the junction kept 14 bases outside the gene matches. Germline-derived CDR1 and CDR2 are SQVTM and ANQGSEA. There are 18 residues in the CDR3. CDR3 DNA sequence: TGCAGCGTTGAGGGTCTAGCGGTCACCCCGAGCTCCTACAATGAGCAGTTCTTC. Translation: CSVEGLAVTPSSYNEQFF.

J is TRBJ1-5 and V is TRBV7-8, with 9 bases fitting TRBD1. Germline-derived CDR1 and CDR2 are SGHVS and FQNEAQ. This CDR3 region has 16 residues. V shed 2 bases and J 7 bases; nucleotides not matched to a gene: 9. The CDR3 nucleotides read TGTGCCAGCAGCTTAAGCCCGGGACAGGGAGAACAGCCCCAGCATTTT. Translation: CASSLSPGQGEQPQHF. The full variable domain, its missing parts supplied by reference TRBV7-8 and TRBJ1-5, is GAGVSQSPRYKVAKRGQDVALRCDPISGHVSLFWYQQALGQGPEFLTYFQNEAQLDKSGLPSDRFFAERPEGSVSTLKIQRTQQEDSAVYLCASSLSPGQGEQPQHFGDGTRLSIL.

The V and J genes are TRBV9 and TRBJ2-7, with a tentative D call TRBD1 (5 bases). The germline V gene encodes CDR1 SGDLS and CDR2 YYNGEE. V dropped 0 bases and J dropped 5 bases, with 12 bases sitting between them. The CDR3 spans 14 residues. The CDR3 DNA is TGTGCCAGCAGCGTAGAGGGGCTATTTGACGAGCAGTACTTC. Its translation is CASSVEGLFDEQYF.

The V and J genes are TRBV2 and TRBJ2-7, with 8 nucleotides matching TRBD1. The CDR3 is 14 residues long. Germline CDR1 is SNHLY and CDR2 is FYNNEI. With V trimmed by 6 bases and J by 4 bases, 8 bases remained unmatched. CDR3 sequence: CASSQDRGLYEQYF. The DNA of the CDR3 is TGTGCCAGCAGCCAAGACAGGGGTTTATACGAGCAGTACTTC.

CDR3 loop: CASSLQVSYEQYF. CDR3 in DNA: TGTGCCAGCAGTCTACAGGTTTCCTACGAGCAGTACTTC. The V and J genes are TRBV6-5 and TRBJ2-7; a weak D match, TRBD1 (5 bases). Per germline, CDR1 MNHEY and CDR2 SVGAGI. The CDR3 loop spans 13 amino acids. Trimming took off 5 bases at V and 1 base at J, with 9 bases between the two ends.

This clone was seen a single time. The rearrangement links TRBV30 to TRBJ2-7; TRBD1 matches at 10 bases. CDR1 is GTSNPN, CDR2 SVGIG, per germline (reference sequence). CDR3 size: 14 residues. Trimming removed 5 bases from V and 5 bases from J; junction bases left unmatched: 9. The DNA of the CDR3 is TGTGCCTGGGGGCCGGGACAGGGGAGTCACGAGCAGTACTTC. As protein: CAWGPGQGSHEQYF. Variable domain in full (rest from reference TRBV30 and TRBJ2-7): SQTIHQWPATLVQPVGSPLSLECTVEGTSNPNLYWYRQAAGRGLQLLFYSVGIGQISSEVPQNLSASRPQDRQFILSSKKLLLSDSGFYLCAWGPGQGSHEQYFGPGTRLTVT.

This clone was observed once. The chain uses TRBV27 and TRBJ2-7; 10 bases agree with TRBD1. V was pared by 6 bases and J by 5 bases, with 13 bases of the junction left unmatched. Germline CDR1 is MNHEY and CDR2 is SMNVEV (reference sequence). The length of the CDR3 is 16 residues. Written as DNA, the CDR3 is TGTGCCAGCAGGAGCTACCCCGGGACAGGGGACGACGAGCAGTACTTC. It yields the protein CASRSYPGTGDDEQYF.

The table lists this clone with a count of one. The chain recombines TRBV7-9 with TRBJ2-7; D might be TRBD1 (5 bases). Looked up from germline, CDR1 is SEHNR and CDR2 is FQNEAQ (reference sequence). V dropped 1 base and J dropped 5 bases, with 12 bases sitting between them. This CDR3 has 14 residues. CDR3 residues: CASSLDSTAHEQYF. Here the CDR3 DNA reads TGTGCCAGCAGCTTAGATTCGACAGCGCACGAGCAGTACTTC.

The chain joins TRBV27 to TRBJ2-7; 8 bases fit TRBD1. This CDR3 contains 13 residues. Per the germline V gene, CDR1 is MNHEY and CDR2 is SMNVEV (reference sequence). V trimming: 8 bases; J trimming: 3 bases; junction bases outside the gene matches: 6. In DNA form, the CDR3 reads TGTGCCAGCTCCGCCGGGACAGGCTACGAGCAGTACTTC. It encodes CASSAGTGYEQYF.

The CDR3 DNA sequence: TGTGCCAGCAGTTTATTAAGGGACAGAGGCTACACCTTC. This translates into CASSLLRDRGYTF. The chain couples TRBV27 to TRBJ1-2; 7 bases are shared with TRBD1. Trimming removed 1 base from V and 8 bases from J; junction bases left unmatched: 4. The CDR3 has 13 amino acids. Per the germline V gene, CDR1 is MNHEY and CDR2 is SMNVEV (reference sequence).

This chain links TRBV30 with TRBJ2-7; D may be TRBD1 or TRBD2 (5 bases each). Per germline, CDR1 GTSNPN and CDR2 SVGIG (reference sequence). Trimming stripped 0 bases from V and 5 bases from J, with 20 bases between. The CDR3 has 16 amino acids. The CDR3 here is CAWSVSEVGPEDEQYF. The CDR3 nucleotides read TGTGCCTGGAGTGTATCGGAGGTGGGGCCCGAGGACGAGCAGTACTTC.